Below are 24 T cell receptor beta chains sequenced from a single sample in a study of beta chain features in type 1 diabetes. Findings and limits, study-wide: There was a moderate but significant shortening of TCRB CDR3s in all four CD4+ subsets of Type 1 diabetes patients.

The antigens for these receptors are not known. Sequencing targeted expressed TCRB transcripts, as all isolated RNA had been reverse transcribed. Data came from immunoSEQ multiplex PCR; TCRdb stores just in-frame clones and leaves some out. This table holds 310,000 or so clones, roughly a tenth found once. The sequencing sample was made of central memory CD4+ T cells from blood. Source of these receptors: a man aged 25-40 years with type 1 diabetes.

This clone was seen only a few times. The rearrangement links TRBV9 to TRBJ2-5; D is tentatively TRBD1 or TRBD2 (6 bases each). Per the germline V gene, CDR1 is SGDLS and CDR2 is YYNGEE. With 0 bases removed from V and 1 base from J, the gap between germline ends came to 10 bases. This CDR3 is built from 15 residues. CDR3 sequence: CASSVGGARQETQYF. The DNA of the CDR3 is TGTGCCAGCAGCGTAGGGGGGGCCCGCCAAGAGACCCAGTACTTC. The entire variable domain, with the rest obtained from reference TRBV9 and TRBJ2-5, is as follows: DSGVTQTPKHLITATGQRVTLRCSPRSGDLSVYWYQQSLDQGLQFLIQYYNGEERAKGNILERFSAQQFPDLHSELNLSSLELGDSALYFCASSVGGARQETQYFGPGTRLLVL.

In its sample, this clone was seen a few times. The chain has TRBV28 and TRBJ1-4, with D uncertain. Per germline, CDR1 MDHEN and CDR2 SYDVKM. The CDR3 extends over 13 amino acids. The ends were cut back, 6 bases at V and 6 bases at J, with 11 bases in the middle. Here the CDR3 DNA reads TGTGCCAGCAGCGTTTCCTCCGATGAAAAACTGTTTTTT. This encodes CASSVSSDEKLFF.

This clone was seen more than once but under ten times. The chain links TRBV30 to TRBJ1-2; the match to TRBD1 covers 10 bases. The CDR3 loop spans 16 amino acids. Germline trimming cut 2 bases from V and 4 bases from J; bases unmatched to any gene: 10. Germline loops: CDR1 GTSNPN, CDR2 SVGIG (reference sequence). CDR3 sequence reads: CAWSPGQGPGVYGYTF. CDR3 DNA sequence: TGTGCCTGGAGTCCGGGACAGGGGCCCGGCGTCTATGGCTACACCTTC. Variable domain in full (rest from reference TRBV30 and TRBJ1-2): SQTIHQWPATLVQPVGSPLSLECTVEGTSNPNLYWYRQAAGRGLQLLFYSVGIGQISSEVPQNLSASRPQDRQFILSSKKLLLSDSGFYLCAWSPGQGPGVYGYTFGSGTRLTVV.

This clone was seen only a few times. J is TRBJ1-5 and V is TRBV5-6, with a possible D match to TRBD1 (6 bases). The V end was cut by 4 bases, the J end by 1 base, with 15 bases between. The V gene's germline CDR1 is SGHDT and CDR2 YYEEEE. The CDR3 totals 16 residues. The CDR3: CASSRNGGRSNQPQHF. The CDR3 coding sequence is TGTGCCAGCAGCCGTAACGGGGGCCGAAGCAATCAGCCCCAGCATTTT.

A remark on this clone: One junction end disagrees with the germline gene, perhaps due to a read error. This rearrangement joins TRBV7-9 to TRBJ1-1; no clear D gene. The CDR3 extends over 12 amino acids. CDR1 is SEHNR and CDR2 is FQNEAQ in the germline V gene (reference sequence). The CDR3 sequence: CASSLLTRPGYF. The CDR3 nucleotides read TGTGCCAGCAGCCTCCTGACGAGGCCCGGCTACTTT.

This clone was seen a handful of times. At one end the junction does not follow the germline gene, possibly because of a read error. The chain has TRBV7-7 and TRBJ2-1, with TRBD2 matching 9 bases. The CDR3 runs to 14 residues. CDR1 and CDR2 from the germline V gene are SSHAT and FNYEAQ (reference sequence). CDR3 in amino acids: CASSTTGLAAEQFF. The CDR3 nucleotides are TGTGCTAGCAGCACGACGGGACTAGCCGCTGAGCAGTTCTTC.

This clone was detected only once. This chain connects TRBV19 to TRBJ2-2; D perhaps matches TRBD1 (5 bases). This CDR3 spans 15 amino acids. The ends were cut back, 1 base at V and 3 bases at J, with 9 bases in the middle. Germline lookup yields CDR1 LNHDA and CDR2 SQIVND (reference sequence). This CDR3 reads CASSIAQGYTGELFF. CDR3 DNA: TGTGCCAGTAGTATAGCTCAGGGTTACACCGGGGAGCTGTTTTTT.

The chain is built from TRBV10-3 and TRBJ2-7, with D unclear. The CDR3 loop spans 12 amino acids. V lost 3 bases and J 7 bases, leaving 10 bases between the germline ends. Looked up from germline, CDR1 is ENHRY and CDR2 is SYGVKD. CDR3 DNA: TGTGCCATCAGTGACGGCCTCAGGGAGCAGTACTTC. It specifies CAISDGLREQYF.

The genes are TRBV18 and TRBJ2-1; D perhaps matches TRBD1 (6 bases). Germline CDR1 KGHSH, CDR2 LQKENI. V lost 3 bases and J lost 5, with 8 bases in between. The length of the CDR3 is 13 residues. The CDR3 DNA follows: TGTGCCAGCTCACCCTGGACAGACAATGAGCAGTTCTTC. This sequence encodes CASSPWTDNEQFF.

V gene TRBV5-6 combines with J gene TRBJ2-3; 12 bases line up with TRBD2. This CDR3 has 14 amino acids. J lost 3 bases, V lost 7 bases, and 3 bases had no gene match. In germline, CDR1 is SGHDT, CDR2 YYEEEE. The chain's CDR3 is CASGGLAGTDTQYF. The CDR3 nucleotides read TGTGCCAGCGGCGGACTAGCGGGGACAGATACGCAGTATTTT.

This clone has more than one count but fewer than ten. The rearrangement joins TRBV7-2 to TRBJ2-3; perhaps D is TRBD1 or TRBD2 (5 bases each). The germline V gene encodes CDR1 SGHTA and CDR2 FQGNSA. The CDR3 consists of 16 residues. The germline V and J ends were trimmed by 3 bases and 0 bases, with 13 bases remaining between them. The CDR3 loop reads CASSFGHGISTDTQYF. CDR3 coding DNA: TGTGCCAGCAGCTTCGGACACGGGATCAGCACAGATACGCAGTATTTT.

This clone was seen a few times. The chain links TRBV23-1 to TRBJ2-2, with 7 bases lining up with TRBD1. TRBV23-1 is given ORF status, its function remaining uncertain. This CDR3 is built from 16 residues. With 0 bases clipped from V and 0 bases from J, the junction kept 1 base outside the gene matches. The CDR3 DNA reads TGCGCCAGCAGTCAATCGACAGGGCCGAACACCGGGGAGCTGTTTTTT. Amino acids: CASSQSTGPNTGELFF.

The CDR3 protein is CASSTLQGRDYGYTF. The CDR3 DNA is TGTGCCAGCAGCACACTGCAAGGGCGCGACTATGGCTACACCTTC. The chain is built from TRBV14 and TRBJ1-2; no reliable D call. The CDR3 extends over 15 amino acids. From germline, CDR1 is SGHDN and CDR2 FVKESK. Trimming removed 5 bases at V and 3 bases at J, with 16 bases between.

V and J are TRBV7-9 and TRBJ2-1; a possible D gene is TRBD2 (5 bases). V lost 4 bases, J lost 9 bases, and 13 bases lay in between. The V gene's germline CDR1 is SEHNR and CDR2 FQNEAQ (reference sequence). The CDR3 covers 13 residues. The CDR3 bases are TGTGCCAGCAGCTCACTTCTAGAGGGTGAGCAGTTCTTC. Translation: CASSSLLEGEQFF.

V and J are TRBV25-1 and TRBJ2-7, with a possible D match to TRBD1 (6 bases). The ends were cut back, 4 bases at V and 5 bases at J, with 18 bases in the middle. The germline CDR1 and CDR2 sequences are MGHDK and SYGVNS. This CDR3 is 15 amino acids long. CDR3 coding DNA: TGTGCCAGCAGTGCGAACCCTTTCGGACAGCACGAGCAGTACTTC. Translating it yields CASSANPFGQHEQYF.

This clone occurred a few times. V is TRBV7-2 and J is TRBJ1-5, with a possible D match to TRBD1 (5 bases). The CDR3 is 17 amino acids. Germline-derived CDR1 and CDR2 are SGHTA and FQGNSA. Trimming removed 5 bases from V and 0 bases from J, with 17 bases in between. CDR3 region: CASSPWGDDASNQPQHF. CDR3 in DNA: TGTGCCAGCAGCCCCTGGGGGGACGACGCTAGCAATCAGCCCCAGCATTTT.

This clone occurred a few times. The CDR3, as DNA: TGCGCCAGCAGCCAAGAAATCCCGAAAAGTCATAGGATCGGGGAGCTGTTTTTT. Amino acid sequence: CASSQEIPKSHRIGELFF. J is TRBJ2-2 and V is TRBV4-3; D not resolved. The CDR3 sequence is 18 residues long. V was cut by 0 bases and J by 7 bases, with 21 bases left in between. CDR1 is LGHNA and CDR2 is YSLEER in the germline V gene.

There are a few counts of this clone. The V and J genes are TRBV6-6 and TRBJ1-3, with a tentative D call TRBD1 (5 bases). Germline assignment: CDR1 MNHNY and CDR2 SVGAGI (reference sequence). This CDR3 contains 15 residues. The V gene lost 5 bases and the J gene lost 2 bases, with 13 bases spanning the gap. The CDR3 reads CASSPQGTAGNTIYF. The CDR3 coding sequence is TGTGCCAGCAGTCCTCAAGGGACCGCTGGAAACACCATATATTTT.

This clone was picked up many times. V is TRBV4-1 and J is TRBJ2-1; D is ambiguous. This CDR3 contains 16 residues. Trimming shortened V by 2 bases and J by 0 bases, and 11 bases separated the two germline ends. CDR1 MGHRA and CDR2 YSYEKL come from the germline V gene. The CDR3 reads CASSQLDLLSYNEQFF. The CDR3 DNA reads TGCGCCAGCAGCCAACTGGACCTTCTCTCCTACAATGAGCAGTTCTTC.

This chain joins TRBV6-6 and TRBJ2-3; D call uncertain. CDR1 and CDR2 from the germline V gene are MNHNY and SVGAGI (reference sequence). V lost 5 bases, J lost 2 bases, and 2 bases lay in between. The CDR3 has 11 residues. CDR3 amino acids: CASSHTDTQYF. CDR3 sequence (DNA): TGTGCCAGCAGTCACACAGATACGCAGTATTTT.

This clone showed up just a few times. This chain joins TRBV13 and TRBJ2-5, with 14 bases lining up with TRBD2. This CDR3 contains 18 residues. Germline V CDR1 and CDR2: PRHDT, FYEKMQ (reference sequence). V gave up 5 bases and J gave up 5 bases; unmatched junction bases: 13. The CDR3 DNA follows: TGTGCCAGCAGCCTTAGACTAGCGGGGGGGTCTAGTCGGGAGACCCAGTACTTC. Amino acid sequence: CASSLRLAGGSSRETQYF.

This clone was observed a handful of times. This chain joins TRBV5-1 and TRBJ2-1, with 10 bases that match TRBD2. V lost 4 bases and J lost 7; bases outside the gene matches: 8. CDR1 is SGHRS and CDR2 is YFSETQ in the germline V gene. The length of the CDR3 is 15 residues. In DNA, the CDR3 is TGCGCCAGCAGCCCGGGGACTAGCGATGGGAATGAGCAGTTCTTC. This translates into CASSPGTSDGNEQFF.

Only a few counts were recorded for this clone. Germline and junction disagree at one end, which may indicate a read error. The chain combines TRBV7-6 with TRBJ1-5; D call uncertain. The V gene's germline CDR1 is SGHVS and CDR2 FNYEAQ. CDR3 length: 14 residues. CDR3 region: CASSLDRTALIRHF. The CDR3 DNA sequence: TGTGCCAGCAGCCTAGATCGCACGGCTTTGATACGTCACTTT.

The sample holds one count of this clone. J is TRBJ2-1 and V is TRBV10-1; D may be TRBD1 (6 bases). V was clipped by 3 bases and J by 6 bases, with 9 bases between them. Germline V CDR1 and CDR2: WNHNN, SYGVQD (reference sequence). The length of the CDR3 is 13 residues. The CDR3 nucleotides read TGCGCCAGCAGTGACCCAGGGGTCAATGAGCAGTTCTTC. It specifies CASSDPGVNEQFF.